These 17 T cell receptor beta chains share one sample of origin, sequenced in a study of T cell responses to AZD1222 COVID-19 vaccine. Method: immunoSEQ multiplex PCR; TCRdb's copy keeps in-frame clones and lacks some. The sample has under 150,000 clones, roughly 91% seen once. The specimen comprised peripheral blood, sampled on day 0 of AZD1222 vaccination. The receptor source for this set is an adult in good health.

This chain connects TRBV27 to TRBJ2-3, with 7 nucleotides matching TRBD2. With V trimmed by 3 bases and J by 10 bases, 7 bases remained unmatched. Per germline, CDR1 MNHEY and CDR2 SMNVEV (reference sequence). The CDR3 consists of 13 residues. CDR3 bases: TGTGCCAGCAGTTTGGGCATGGGGGGGTCGCAGTATTTT. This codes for CASSLGMGGSQYF.

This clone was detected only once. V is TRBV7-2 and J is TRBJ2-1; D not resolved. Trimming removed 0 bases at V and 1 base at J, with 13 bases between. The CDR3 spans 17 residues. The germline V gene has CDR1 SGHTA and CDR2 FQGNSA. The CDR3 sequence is CASSLAWPATSYNEQFF. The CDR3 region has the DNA TGTGCCAGCAGCTTAGCGTGGCCAGCCACTTCCTACAATGAGCAGTTCTTC.

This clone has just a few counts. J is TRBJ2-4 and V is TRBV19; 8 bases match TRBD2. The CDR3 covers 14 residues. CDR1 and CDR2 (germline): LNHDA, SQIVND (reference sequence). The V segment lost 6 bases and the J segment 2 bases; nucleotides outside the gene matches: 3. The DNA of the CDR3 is TGTGCCAGTAGAGCGGGAGTAACCAAAAACATTCAGTACTTC. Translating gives CASRAGVTKNIQYF.

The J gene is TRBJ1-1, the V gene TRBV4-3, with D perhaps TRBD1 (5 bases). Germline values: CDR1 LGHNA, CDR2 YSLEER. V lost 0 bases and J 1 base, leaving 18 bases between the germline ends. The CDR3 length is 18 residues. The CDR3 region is CASSQDNSQGTPNTEAFF. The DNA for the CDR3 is TGCGCCAGCAGCCAAGATAACTCTCAGGGAACACCGAACACTGAAGCTTTCTTT.

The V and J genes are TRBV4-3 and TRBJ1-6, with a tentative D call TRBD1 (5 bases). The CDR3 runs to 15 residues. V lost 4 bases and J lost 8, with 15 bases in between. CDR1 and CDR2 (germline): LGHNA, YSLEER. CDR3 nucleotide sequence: TGCGCCAGCAGCCCGGGACGGAGACTGGATTCACCCCTCCACTTT. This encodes CASSPGRRLDSPLHF.

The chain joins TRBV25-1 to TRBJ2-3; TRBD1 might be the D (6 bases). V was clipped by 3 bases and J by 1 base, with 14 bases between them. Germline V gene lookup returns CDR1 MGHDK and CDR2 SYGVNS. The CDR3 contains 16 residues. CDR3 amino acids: CASSDRQAVGTDTQYF. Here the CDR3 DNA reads TGTGCCAGCAGTGACCGACAGGCCGTGGGCACAGATACGCAGTATTTT.

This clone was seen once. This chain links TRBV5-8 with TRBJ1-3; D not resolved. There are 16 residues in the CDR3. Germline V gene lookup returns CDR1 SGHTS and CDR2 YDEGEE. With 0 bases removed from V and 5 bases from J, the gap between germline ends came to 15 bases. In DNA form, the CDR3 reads TGTGCCAGCAGCTTGGTTGGTTGGCTAGAAAGAAACACCATATATTTT. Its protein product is CASSLVGWLERNTIYF.

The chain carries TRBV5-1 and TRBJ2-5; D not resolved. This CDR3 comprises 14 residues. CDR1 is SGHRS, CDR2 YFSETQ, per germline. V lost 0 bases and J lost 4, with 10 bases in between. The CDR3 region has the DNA TGCGCCAGCAGCTTGGCCTCTTTTGGAGAGACCCAGTACTTC. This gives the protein CASSLASFGETQYF.

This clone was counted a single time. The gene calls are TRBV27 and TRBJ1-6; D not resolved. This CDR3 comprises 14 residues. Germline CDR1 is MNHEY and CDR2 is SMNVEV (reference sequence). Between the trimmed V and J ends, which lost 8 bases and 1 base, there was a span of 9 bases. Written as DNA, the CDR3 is TGTGCCAGCGGCTCTCGGTCCTATAATTCACCCCTCCACTTT. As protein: CASGSRSYNSPLHF.

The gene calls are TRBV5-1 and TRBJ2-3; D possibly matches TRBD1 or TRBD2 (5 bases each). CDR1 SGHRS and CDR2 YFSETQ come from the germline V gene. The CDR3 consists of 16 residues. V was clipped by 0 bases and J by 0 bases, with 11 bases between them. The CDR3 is CASSLDRGTSTDTQYF. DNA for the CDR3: TGCGCCAGCAGCTTGGATCGGGGCACTAGCACAGATACGCAGTATTTT.

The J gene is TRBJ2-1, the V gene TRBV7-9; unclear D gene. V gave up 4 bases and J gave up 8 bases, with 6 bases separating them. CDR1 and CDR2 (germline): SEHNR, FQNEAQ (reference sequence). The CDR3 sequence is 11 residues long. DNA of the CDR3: TGTGCCAGCAGCTCAAAATATGAGCAGTTCTTC. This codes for CASSSKYEQFF.

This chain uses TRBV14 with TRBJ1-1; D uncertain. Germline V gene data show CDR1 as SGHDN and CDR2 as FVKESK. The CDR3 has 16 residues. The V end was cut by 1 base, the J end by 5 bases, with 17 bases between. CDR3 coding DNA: TGTGCCAGCAGCCAAGTCATCGGGGAAGGAGGAACTGAAGCTTTCTTT. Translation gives CASSQVIGEGGTEAFF.

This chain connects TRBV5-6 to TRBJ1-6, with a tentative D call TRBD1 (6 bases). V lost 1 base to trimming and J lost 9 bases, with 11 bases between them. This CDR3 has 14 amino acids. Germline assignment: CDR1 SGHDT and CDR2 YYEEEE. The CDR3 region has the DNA TGTGCCAGCAGCTTGTGGGGGCTTGGTTCACCCCTCCACTTT. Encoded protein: CASSLWGLGSPLHF.

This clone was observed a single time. CDR3 loop: CASSLGGGGQNEQFF. The CDR3 DNA sequence: TGTGCCAGCAGCTTAGGCGGGGGGGGCCAGAATGAGCAGTTCTTC. V gene TRBV11-3 combines with J gene TRBJ2-1, with TRBD2 identical over 9 bases. Per the germline V gene, CDR1 is SGHNT and CDR2 is YENEEA. The CDR3 length is 15 residues. V lost 1 base, J lost 7 bases, and 5 bases stayed unmatched.

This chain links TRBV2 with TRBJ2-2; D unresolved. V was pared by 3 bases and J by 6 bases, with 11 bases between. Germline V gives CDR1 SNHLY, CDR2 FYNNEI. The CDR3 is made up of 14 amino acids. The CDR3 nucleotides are TGTGCCAGCAGTGAGGTGTGGGCTTCCGGGGAGCTGTTTTTT. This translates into CASSEVWASGELFF.

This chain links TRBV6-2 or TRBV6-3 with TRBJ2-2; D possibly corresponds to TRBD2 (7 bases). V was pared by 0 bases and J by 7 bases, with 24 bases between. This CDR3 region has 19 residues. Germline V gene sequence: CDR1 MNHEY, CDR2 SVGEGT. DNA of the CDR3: TGTGCCAGCAGTTACTCCTTCTTCGGGGGGCTTGTGTCAGGCGGGGAGCTGTTTTTT. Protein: CASSYSFFGGLVSGGELFF.

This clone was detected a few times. DNA for the CDR3: TGCAGTGCCGAACAGGGGATTCAGTACTTC. Amino acids: CSAEQGIQYF. V and J are TRBV20-1 and TRBJ2-4, with 7 bases aligning to TRBD1. The CDR3 loop spans 10 amino acids. Germline V CDR1 and CDR2: DFQATT, SNEGSKA (reference sequence). V dropped 6 bases and J dropped 10; count of bases not matched to a gene: 3.